This TCR beta chain was recorded in a study of graft-versus-host responses after intestinal transplantation. Study overall: Every transplant recipient was induced with anti-thymocyte globulin, then maintained on tacrolimus and steroids for roughly 3 years.

The protocol was immunoSEQ multiplex PCR, while the TCRdb copy is restricted to in-frame clones and leaves out a portion. The repertoire includes some 25,000 clones, over 85% of them detected once, and approximately 0.82% sits in the top ten. The material sequenced was PBMCs, taken approximately 32 days after intestinal transplant. This receptor was obtained from a human patient who received an intestinal transplant, so some T cells may come from the graft donor.

The CDR3 loop reads CASGKLAGVYNEQFF. For the CDR3, the DNA is TGTGCCAGCGGCAAACTAGCGGGGGTTTACAATGAGCAGTTCTTC. The V gene is TRBV28, the J gene TRBJ2-1, with 11 bases matching TRBD2. Germline CDR1 is MDHEN and CDR2 is SYDVKM. The CDR3 extends over 15 amino acids. V dropped 8 bases and J dropped 4; count of bases not matched to a gene: 7.